This TCR beta chain was observed in a study of blood T cell repertoires in COVID-19. Some clones are missing from TCRdb's copy, which holds only in-frame ones; the method was immunoSEQ multiplex PCR. The table includes 150,000 or so clones, 70% to 90% detected once. With V trimmed by 3 bases and J by 2 bases, 7 bases remained unmatched. The CDR3 is 15 residues long. Per germline, CDR1 SGHNT and CDR2 YYREEE (reference sequence). The sequencing input was peripheral blood. The sequence was collected from a woman in her sixties with acute or convalescent COVID-19. The V call is TRBV5-4, the J call TRBJ1-2, with 7 bases aligning to TRBD1. This chain's CDR3 is CASSSGGNGNYGYTF. DNA for the CDR3: TGTGCCAGCAGCTCAGGGGGGAATGGAAACTATGGCTACACCTTC.